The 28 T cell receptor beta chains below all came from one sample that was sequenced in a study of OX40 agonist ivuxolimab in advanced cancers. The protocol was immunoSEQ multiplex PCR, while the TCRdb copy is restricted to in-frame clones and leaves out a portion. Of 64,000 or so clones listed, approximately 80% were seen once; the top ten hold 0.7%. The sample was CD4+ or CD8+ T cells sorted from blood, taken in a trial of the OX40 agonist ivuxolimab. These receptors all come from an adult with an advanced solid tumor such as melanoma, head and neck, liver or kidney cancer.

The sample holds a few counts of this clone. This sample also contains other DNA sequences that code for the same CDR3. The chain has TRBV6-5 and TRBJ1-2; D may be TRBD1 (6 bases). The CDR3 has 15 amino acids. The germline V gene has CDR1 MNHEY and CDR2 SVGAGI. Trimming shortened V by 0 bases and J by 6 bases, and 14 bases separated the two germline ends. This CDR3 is CASSYSLPGVNGYTF. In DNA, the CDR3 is TGTGCCAGCAGTTACTCACTTCCAGGGGTTAATGGCTACACCTTC.

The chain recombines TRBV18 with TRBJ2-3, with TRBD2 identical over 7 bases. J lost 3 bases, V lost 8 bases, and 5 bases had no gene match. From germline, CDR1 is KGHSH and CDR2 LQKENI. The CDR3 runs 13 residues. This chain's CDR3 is CASLGTTTDTQYF. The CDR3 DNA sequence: TGTGCCAGCCTTGGGACTACTACAGATACGCAGTATTTT.

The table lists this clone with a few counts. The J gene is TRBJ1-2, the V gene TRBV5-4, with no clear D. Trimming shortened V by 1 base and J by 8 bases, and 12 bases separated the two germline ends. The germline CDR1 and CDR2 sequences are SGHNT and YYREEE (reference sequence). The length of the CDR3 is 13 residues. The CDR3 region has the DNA TGTGCCAGCAGCTTGAAACAGCTCGAAGGCTACACCTTC. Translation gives CASSLKQLEGYTF.

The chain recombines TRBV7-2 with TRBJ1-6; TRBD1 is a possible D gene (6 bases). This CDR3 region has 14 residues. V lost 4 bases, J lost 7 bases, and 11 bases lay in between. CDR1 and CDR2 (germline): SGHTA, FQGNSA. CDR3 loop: CASSSTGYNSPLHF. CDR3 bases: TGTGCCAGCAGCTCGACAGGATACAATTCACCCCTCCACTTT. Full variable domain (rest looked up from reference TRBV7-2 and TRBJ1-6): GAGVSQSPSNKVTEKGKDVELRCDPISGHTALYWYRQSLGQGLEFLIYFQGNSAPDKSGLPSDRFSAERTGGSVSTLTIQRTQQEDSAVYLCASSSTGYNSPLHFGNGTRLTVT.

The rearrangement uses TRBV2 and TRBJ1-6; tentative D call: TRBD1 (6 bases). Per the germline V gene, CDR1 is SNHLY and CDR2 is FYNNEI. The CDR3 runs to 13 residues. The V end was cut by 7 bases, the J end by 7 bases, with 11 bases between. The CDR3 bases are TGTGCCAGCACCCGAGACAGGAATTCACCCCTCCACTTT. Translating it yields CASTRDRNSPLHF.

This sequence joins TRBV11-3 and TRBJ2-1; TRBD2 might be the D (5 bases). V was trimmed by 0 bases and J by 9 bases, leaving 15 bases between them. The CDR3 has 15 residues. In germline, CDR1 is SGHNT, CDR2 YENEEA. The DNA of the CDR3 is TGTGCCAGCAGCTTAGATTGGGGTAGCGATGGTGAGCAGTTCTTC. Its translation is CASSLDWGSDGEQFF.

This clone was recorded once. CDR3 amino acids: CAWSVLTDTQYF. In nucleotides, the CDR3 is TGTGCCTGGAGTGTACTCACAGATACGCAGTATTTT. The J gene is TRBJ2-3, the V gene TRBV30, with D hard to call. The CDR3 consists of 12 residues. The germline gives CDR1 GTSNPN, CDR2 SVGIG (reference sequence). V was cut by 0 bases and J by 2 bases, with 3 bases left in between. The full variable domain, its missing parts supplied by reference TRBV30 and TRBJ2-3, is SQTIHQWPATLVQPVGSPLSLECTVEGTSNPNLYWYRQAAGRGLQLLFYSVGIGQISSEVPQNLSASRPQDRQFILSSKKLLLSDSGFYLCAWSVLTDTQYFGPGTRLTVL.

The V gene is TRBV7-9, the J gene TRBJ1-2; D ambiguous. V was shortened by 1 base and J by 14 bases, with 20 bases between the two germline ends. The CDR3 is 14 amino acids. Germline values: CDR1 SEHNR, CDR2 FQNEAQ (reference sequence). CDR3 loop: CASSLEFLGRTYTF. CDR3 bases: TGTGCCAGCAGCTTAGAATTCCTAGGAAGGACCTATACCTTC.

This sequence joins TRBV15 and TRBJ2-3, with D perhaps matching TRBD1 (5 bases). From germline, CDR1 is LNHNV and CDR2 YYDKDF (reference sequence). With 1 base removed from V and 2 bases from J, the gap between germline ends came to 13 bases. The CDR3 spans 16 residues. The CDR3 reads CATSRGTTAPTDTQYF. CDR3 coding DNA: TGTGCCACCAGCAGAGGGACAACAGCCCCCACAGATACGCAGTATTTT.

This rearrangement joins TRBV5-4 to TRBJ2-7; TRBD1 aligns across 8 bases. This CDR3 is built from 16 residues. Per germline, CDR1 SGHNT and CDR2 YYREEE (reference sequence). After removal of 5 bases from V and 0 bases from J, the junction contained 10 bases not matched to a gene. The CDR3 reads CASRPDPGQASYEQYF. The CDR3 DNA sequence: TGTGCCAGCAGGCCTGATCCGGGACAGGCCTCCTACGAGCAGTACTTC.

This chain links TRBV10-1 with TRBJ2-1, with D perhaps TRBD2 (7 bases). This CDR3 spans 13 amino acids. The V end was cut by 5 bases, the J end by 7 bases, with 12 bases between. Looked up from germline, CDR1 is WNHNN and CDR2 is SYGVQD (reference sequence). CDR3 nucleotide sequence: TGCGCCAGCAGTCCGGGGGGCAGGAATGAGCAGTTCTTC. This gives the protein CASSPGGRNEQFF.

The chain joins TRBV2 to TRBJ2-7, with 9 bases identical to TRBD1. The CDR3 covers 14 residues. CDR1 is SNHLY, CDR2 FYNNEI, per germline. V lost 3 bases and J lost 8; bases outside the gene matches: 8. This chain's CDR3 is CASSDPDRGIQQYF. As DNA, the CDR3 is TGTGCCAGCAGTGATCCAGACAGGGGGATTCAGCAGTACTTC.

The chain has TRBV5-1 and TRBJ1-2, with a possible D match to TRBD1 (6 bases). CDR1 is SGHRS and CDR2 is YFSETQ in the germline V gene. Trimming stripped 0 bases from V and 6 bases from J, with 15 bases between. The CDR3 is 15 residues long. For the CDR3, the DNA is TGCGCCAGCAGCTTGGCACAGGGAAGATTGGATGGCTACACCTTC. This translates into CASSLAQGRLDGYTF.

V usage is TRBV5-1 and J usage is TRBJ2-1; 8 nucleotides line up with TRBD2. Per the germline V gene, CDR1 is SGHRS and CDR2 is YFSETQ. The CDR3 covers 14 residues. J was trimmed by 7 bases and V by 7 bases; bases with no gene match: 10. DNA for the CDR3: TGCGCCAGCTCCACGGGAGGGTTTGGGAATGAGCAGTTCTTC. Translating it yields CASSTGGFGNEQFF.

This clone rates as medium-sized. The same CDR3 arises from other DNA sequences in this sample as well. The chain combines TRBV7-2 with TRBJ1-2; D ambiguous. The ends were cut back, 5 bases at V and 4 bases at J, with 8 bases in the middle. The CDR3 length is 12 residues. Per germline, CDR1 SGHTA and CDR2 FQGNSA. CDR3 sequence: CASSLVIYGYTF. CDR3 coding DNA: TGTGCCAGCAGCCTGGTAATCTATGGCTACACCTTC. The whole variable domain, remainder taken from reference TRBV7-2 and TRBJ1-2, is GAGVSQSPSNKVTEKGKDVELRCDPISGHTALYWYRQSLGQGLEFLIYFQGNSAPDKSGLPSDRFSAERTGGSVSTLTIQRTQQEDSAVYLCASSLVIYGYTFGSGTRLTVV.

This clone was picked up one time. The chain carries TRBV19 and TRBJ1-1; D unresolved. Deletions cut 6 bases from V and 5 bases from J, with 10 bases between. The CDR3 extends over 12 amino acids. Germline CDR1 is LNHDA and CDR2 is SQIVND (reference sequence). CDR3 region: CASSRTSTEAFF. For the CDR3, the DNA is TGTGCCAGTAGCCGAACCTCAACTGAAGCTTTCTTT.

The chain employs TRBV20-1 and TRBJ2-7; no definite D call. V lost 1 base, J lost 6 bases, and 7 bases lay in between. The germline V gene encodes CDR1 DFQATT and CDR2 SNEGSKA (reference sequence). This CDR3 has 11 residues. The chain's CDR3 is CSARVQVEQYF. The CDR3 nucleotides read TGCAGTGCTAGAGTGCAAGTCGAGCAGTACTTC.

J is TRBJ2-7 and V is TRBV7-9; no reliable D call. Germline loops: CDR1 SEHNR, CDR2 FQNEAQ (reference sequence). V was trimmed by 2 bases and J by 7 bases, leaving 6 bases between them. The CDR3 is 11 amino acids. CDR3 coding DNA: TGTGCCAGCAGCTTAAGTGGGGAGCAGTACTTC. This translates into CASSLSGEQYF.

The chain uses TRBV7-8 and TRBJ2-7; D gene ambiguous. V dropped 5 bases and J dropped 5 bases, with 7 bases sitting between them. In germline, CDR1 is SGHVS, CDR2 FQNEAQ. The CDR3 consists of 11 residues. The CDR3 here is CASSLTDEQYF. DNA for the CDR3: TGTGCCAGCAGCCTAACGGACGAGCAGTACTTC.

The chain's CDR3 is CASSDPRLAGTDEQYF. The CDR3 region has the DNA TGTGCCAGCAGTGATCCCCGACTAGCGGGAACGGACGAGCAGTACTTC. V and J are TRBV25-1 and TRBJ2-7; 11 nucleotides agree with TRBD2. V was clipped by 3 bases and J by 5 bases; unmatched bases: 9. The germline CDR1 and CDR2 sequences are MGHDK and SYGVNS. This CDR3 region has 16 residues.

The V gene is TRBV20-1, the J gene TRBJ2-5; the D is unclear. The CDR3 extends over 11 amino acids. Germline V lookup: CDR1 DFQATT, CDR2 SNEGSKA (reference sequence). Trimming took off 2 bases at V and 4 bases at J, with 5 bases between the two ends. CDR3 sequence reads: CSARQGETQYF. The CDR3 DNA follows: TGCAGTGCTAGACAAGGAGAGACCCAGTACTTC.

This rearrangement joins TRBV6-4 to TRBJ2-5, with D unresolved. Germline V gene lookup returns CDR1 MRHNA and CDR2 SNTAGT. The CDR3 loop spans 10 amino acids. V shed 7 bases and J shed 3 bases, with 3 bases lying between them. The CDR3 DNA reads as TGTGCCAGCACCAAAGAGACCCAGTACTTC. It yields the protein CASTKETQYF.

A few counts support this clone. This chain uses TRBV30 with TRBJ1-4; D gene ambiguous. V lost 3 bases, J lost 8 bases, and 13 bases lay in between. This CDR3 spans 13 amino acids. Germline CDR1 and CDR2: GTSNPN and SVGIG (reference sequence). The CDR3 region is CAWSQSDQEKLFF. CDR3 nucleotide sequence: TGTGCCTGGAGCCAGTCCGACCAAGAAAAACTGTTTTTT.

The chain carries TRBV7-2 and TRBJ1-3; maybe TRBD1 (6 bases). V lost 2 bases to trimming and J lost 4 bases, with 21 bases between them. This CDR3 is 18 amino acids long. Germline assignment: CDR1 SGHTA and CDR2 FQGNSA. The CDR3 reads CASSLMLRGASRGNTIYF. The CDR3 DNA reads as TGTGCCAGCAGCTTAATGTTGCGGGGGGCAAGCAGAGGAAACACCATATATTTT. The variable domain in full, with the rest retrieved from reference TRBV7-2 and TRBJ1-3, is GAGVSQSPSNKVTEKGKDVELRCDPISGHTALYWYRQSLGQGLEFLIYFQGNSAPDKSGLPSDRFSAERTGGSVSTLTIQRTQQEDSAVYLCASSLMLRGASRGNTIYFGEGSWLTVV.

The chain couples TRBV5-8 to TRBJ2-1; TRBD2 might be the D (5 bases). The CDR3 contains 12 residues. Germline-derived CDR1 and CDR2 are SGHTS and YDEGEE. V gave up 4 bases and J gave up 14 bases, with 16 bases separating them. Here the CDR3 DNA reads TGTGCCAGCAGCCGTTCTAGCTTAGGGAAGTTCTTC. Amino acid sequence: CASSRSSLGKFF.

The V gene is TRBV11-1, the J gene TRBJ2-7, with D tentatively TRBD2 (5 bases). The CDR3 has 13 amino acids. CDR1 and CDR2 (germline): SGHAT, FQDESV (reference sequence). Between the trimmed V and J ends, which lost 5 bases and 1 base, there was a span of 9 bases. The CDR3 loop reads CASSPDSSYEQYF. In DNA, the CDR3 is TGTGCCAGCAGCCCGGACTCGTCCTACGAGCAGTACTTC.

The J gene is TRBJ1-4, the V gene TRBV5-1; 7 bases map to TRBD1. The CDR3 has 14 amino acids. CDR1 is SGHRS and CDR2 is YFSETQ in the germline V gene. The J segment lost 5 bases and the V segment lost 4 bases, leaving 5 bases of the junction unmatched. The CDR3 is CASSTTGRNEKLFF. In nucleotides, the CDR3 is TGCGCCAGCAGCACGACAGGGAGGAATGAAAAACTGTTTTTT.

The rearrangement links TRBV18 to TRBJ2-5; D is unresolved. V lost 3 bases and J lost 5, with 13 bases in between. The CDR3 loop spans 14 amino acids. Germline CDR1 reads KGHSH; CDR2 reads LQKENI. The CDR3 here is CASSPTTHGETQYF. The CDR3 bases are TGTGCCAGCTCACCCACAACCCATGGGGAGACCCAGTACTTC. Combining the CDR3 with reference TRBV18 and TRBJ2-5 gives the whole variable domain NAGVMQNPRHLVRRRGQEARLRCSPMKGHSHVYWYRQLPEEGLKFMVYLQKENIIDESGMPKERFSAEFPKEGPSILRIQQVVRGDSAAYFCASSPTTHGETQYFGPGTRLLVL.